The sequence of this T cell receptor beta chain was determined in a study of cytomegalovirus exposure and HLA in healthy donors. Whole-study results and caveats: V- and J-gene trimming of TCR beta was linked (in a later analysis) to a missense DCLRE1C variant. It is likely that the observed cluster of highly shared sequence variants was a sequencing artifact.

Among the donors, all were healthy bone marrow donors. To note about this clone: Its target is unknown.

Researchers ran the PCR with 60 Vbeta and 13 Jbeta primers. TCRdb keeps only in-frame clones here, not all; method: immunoSEQ multiplex PCR. The table shows about 98,000 clones, with roughly 70% occurring only once. Looked up from germline, CDR1 is SGHAT and CDR2 is FQNNGV. This CDR3 is built from 13 residues. V was pared by 6 bases and J by 11 bases, with 18 bases between. This chain joins TRBV11-2 and TRBJ2-3, with D possibly being TRBD1 (5 bases). The clonotype comes from a man aged 50 or older in good health and CMV-seronegative. The sample was PBMCs. This CDR3 reads CASSMGGRVMQYF. The CDR3 DNA follows: TGTGCCAGCAGTATGGGTGGCAGGGTTATGCAGTATTTT.